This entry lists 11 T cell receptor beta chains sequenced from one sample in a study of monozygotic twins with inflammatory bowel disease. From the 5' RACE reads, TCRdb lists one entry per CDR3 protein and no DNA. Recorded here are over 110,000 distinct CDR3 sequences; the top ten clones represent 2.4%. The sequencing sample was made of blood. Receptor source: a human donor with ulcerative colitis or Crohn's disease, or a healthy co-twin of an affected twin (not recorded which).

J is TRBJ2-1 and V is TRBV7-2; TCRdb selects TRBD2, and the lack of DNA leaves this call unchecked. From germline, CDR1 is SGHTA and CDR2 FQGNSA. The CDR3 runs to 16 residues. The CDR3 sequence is CASSSYSGGLHNEQFF.

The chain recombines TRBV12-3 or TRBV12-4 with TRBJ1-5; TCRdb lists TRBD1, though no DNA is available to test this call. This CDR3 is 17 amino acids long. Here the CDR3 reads CASSPEGQGSESQPQHF.

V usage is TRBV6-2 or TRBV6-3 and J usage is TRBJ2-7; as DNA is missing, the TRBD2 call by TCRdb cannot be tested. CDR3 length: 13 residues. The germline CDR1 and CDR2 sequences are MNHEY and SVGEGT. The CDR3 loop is CASTGGGTYEQYF.

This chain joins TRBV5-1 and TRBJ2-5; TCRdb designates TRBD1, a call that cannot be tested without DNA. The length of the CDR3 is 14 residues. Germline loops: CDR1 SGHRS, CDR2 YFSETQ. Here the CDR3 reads CASSTRQGLESQYF.

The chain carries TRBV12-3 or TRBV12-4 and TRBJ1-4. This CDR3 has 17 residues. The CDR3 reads CASSLRASLATNEKLFF.

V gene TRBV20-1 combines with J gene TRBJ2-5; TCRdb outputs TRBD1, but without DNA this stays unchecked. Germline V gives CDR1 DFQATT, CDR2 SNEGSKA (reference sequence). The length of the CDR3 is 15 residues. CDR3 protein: CSARERTGVSETQYF.

Here the CDR3 reads CASSLSSPAYEQYF. The rearrangement uses TRBV12-3 or TRBV12-4 and TRBJ2-7; no DNA is available, so the TRBD2 call from TCRdb remains unchecked. The length of the CDR3 is 14 residues.

CDR3 amino acids: CASSFKGTYEQYF. The chain joins TRBV5-1 to TRBJ2-7. The CDR3 length is 13 residues. Germline V gene lookup returns CDR1 SGHRS and CDR2 YFSETQ.

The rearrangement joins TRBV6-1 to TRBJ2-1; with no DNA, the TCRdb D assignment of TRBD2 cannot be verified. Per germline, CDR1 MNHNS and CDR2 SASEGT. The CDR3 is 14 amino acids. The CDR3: CASRRGVSYNEQFF.

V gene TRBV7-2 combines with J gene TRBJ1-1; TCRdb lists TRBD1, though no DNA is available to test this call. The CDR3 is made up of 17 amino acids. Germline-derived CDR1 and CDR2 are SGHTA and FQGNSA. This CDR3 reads CASSPKAGLTVNTEAFF.

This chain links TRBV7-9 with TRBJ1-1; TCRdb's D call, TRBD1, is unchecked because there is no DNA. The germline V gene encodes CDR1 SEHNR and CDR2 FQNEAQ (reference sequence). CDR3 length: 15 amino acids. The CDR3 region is CASSHPTGRSTEAFF.